This T cell receptor beta chain was captured in a study of blood T cell repertoires in COVID-19. The repertoire was sequenced with immunoSEQ multiplex PCR; TCRdb's copy has only in-frame clones and lacks some. The data show around 300,000 clones, 75% to 90% seen once. This TCR derives from a woman between 50 and 59 years old who had recovered from COVID-19. Sequencing used PBMCs or T cells enriched from blood (not recorded which).

CDR3 residues: CASSPSGNPYEQYF. The CDR3 bases are TGTGCCAGCAGCCCTAGCGGGAATCCTTACGAGCAGTACTTC. V and J are TRBV5-8 and TRBJ2-7; TRBD2 matches 9 bases. The CDR3 contains 14 residues. The V segment lost 4 bases and the J segment 4 bases; nucleotides outside the gene matches: 6. Germline assignment: CDR1 SGHTS and CDR2 YDEGEE.